Shown below are 14 T cell receptor beta chains from a single sample sequenced in a study of identical twins. TCRdb analysed the 5' RACE reads with MiXCR anew, one entry per CDR3 protein. The data show hundreds of thousands of distinct CDR3 sequences, 6% to 6.5% seen once. Sequencing input: naive T cells sorted from blood. These receptors were taken from a man younger than 35 in good health.

This clonotype was found many times. This chain uses TRBV7-2 with TRBJ2-1, with TRBD2 matching over 9 bases. The CDR3 contains 15 residues. J lost 7 bases, V lost 5 bases, and 9 bases had no gene match. Germline CDR1 and CDR2: SGHTA and FQGNSA. CDR3 coding DNA: TGTGCCAGCAGCAAATCTAGCGGGGTAATAAATGAGCAGTTCTTC. This codes for CASSKSSGVINEQFF.

Concerning this clonotype itself: This CDR3 fails to terminate in the conserved phenylalanine or tryptophan, so it likely reflects a read error. This chain links TRBV5-1 with TRBJ2-7; TRBD2 matches at 13 bases. The J segment lost 6 bases and the V segment lost 3 bases, leaving 6 bases of the junction unmatched. Germline loops: CDR1 SGHRS, CDR2 YFSETQ. The CDR3 runs 15 residues. The CDR3 is CASSSGLAGVAEQYI. The CDR3 nucleotides read TGCGCCAGCAGCTCCGGACTAGCGGGAGTTGCCGAGCAGTACATC.

The sample holds a few counts of this clonotype. The chain links TRBV9 to TRBJ2-1; the match to TRBD2 covers 8 bases. V gave up 3 bases and J gave up 7 bases; unmatched junction bases: 6. The germline CDR1 and CDR2 sequences are SGDLS and YYNGEE. The CDR3 consists of 14 residues. CDR3: CASSAAGVGNEQFF. As DNA, the CDR3 is TGTGCCAGCAGCGCAGCGGGGGTGGGGAATGAGCAGTTCTTC.

This clonotype occurred many times. The V call is TRBV15, the J call TRBJ2-3; tentatively, D is TRBD2 (6 bases). V was clipped by 0 bases and J by 4 bases, with 11 bases between them. CDR1 LNHNV and CDR2 YYDKDF come from the germline V gene (reference sequence). The CDR3 sequence is 15 residues long. The chain's CDR3 is CATSRDLSGADTQYF. In nucleotides, the CDR3 is TGTGCCACCAGCAGAGATCTCTCGGGAGCAGATACGCAGTATTTT.

This clonotype showed up many times. The CDR3 here is CASKRLAGDNEQFF. CDR3 sequence (DNA): TGTGCCAGCAAAAGACTAGCGGGGGACAATGAGCAGTTCTTC. The rearrangement links TRBV12-3 or TRBV12-4 to TRBJ2-1; TRBD2 matches 12 bases. V gave up 7 bases and J gave up 5 bases; unmatched junction bases: 3. CDR3 length: 14 amino acids.

This clonotype appeared many times. V gene TRBV20-1 combines with J gene TRBJ1-1; D not resolved. The CDR3 runs to 11 residues. Germline CDR1 is DFQATT and CDR2 is SNEGSKA (reference sequence). V was clipped by 2 bases and J by 7 bases, with 8 bases between them. This CDR3 reads CSARRRLEAFF. The CDR3 region has the DNA TGCAGTGCTAGAAGACGTCTTGAAGCTTTCTTT.

The rearrangement links TRBV9 to TRBJ2-2, with D uncertain. Germline values: CDR1 SGDLS, CDR2 YYNGEE. The V end lost 3 bases, the J end lost 7 bases, and 4 bases lay between the germline ends. This CDR3 region has 11 residues. CDR3 DNA: TGTGCCAGCAGCGGACACGGGGAGCTGTTTTTT. Its protein product is CASSGHGELFF.

This clonotype has a handful of counts. The chain is built from TRBV19 and TRBJ1-1, with 7 bases aligning to TRBD1. The CDR3 consists of 14 residues. Germline V lookup: CDR1 LNHDA, CDR2 SQIVND (reference sequence). V was pared by 7 bases and J by 8 bases, with 13 bases of the junction left unmatched. In DNA form, the CDR3 reads TGTGCCAGTATGTACCGTCCCTCGACAGGGGAAGCTTTCTTT. Amino acids: CASMYRPSTGEAFF.

The V call is TRBV14, the J call TRBJ2-3; no firm D call. From germline, CDR1 is SGHDN and CDR2 FVKESK. The CDR3 has 15 residues. Trimming removed 3 bases at V and 0 bases at J, with 10 bases between. This CDR3 is CASSHLIVSTDTQYF. CDR3 DNA: TGTGCCAGCAGCCACCTGATAGTAAGCACAGATACGCAGTATTTT.

In its sample, this clonotype was seen many times. The rearrangement joins TRBV28 to TRBJ2-7; D uncertain. Trimming stripped 7 bases from V and 1 base from J, with 11 bases between. The germline V gene encodes CDR1 MDHEN and CDR2 SYDVKM. The CDR3 covers 13 residues. The CDR3 coding sequence is TGTGCCAGCAACCCGGGCCGGTCCTACGAGCAGTACTTC. It encodes CASNPGRSYEQYF.

This clonotype showed up just a few times. The CDR3 bases are TGCAGCGTTGGAGGGAGGGGGGGATCTGGAAACACCATATATTTT. It yields the protein CSVGGRGGSGNTIYF. This rearrangement joins TRBV29-1 to TRBJ1-3; tentatively, D is TRBD1 (6 bases). Looked up from germline, CDR1 is SQVTM and CDR2 is ANQGSEA. The CDR3 runs 15 residues. Trimming took 4 bases from V and 1 from J, leaving 14 bases between them.

The chain employs TRBV7-8 and TRBJ2-2; the D is unclear. Germline CDR1 reads SGHVS; CDR2 reads FQNEAQ. V was shortened by 7 bases and J by 0 bases, with 15 bases between the two germline ends. The CDR3 is 16 residues long. CDR3 protein: CASTDLISPNTGELFF. CDR3 nucleotide sequence: TGTGCCAGCACTGACCTCATTTCCCCGAACACCGGGGAGCTGTTTTTT.

This clonotype has at least ten counts. The chain is built from TRBV4-3 and TRBJ1-2; D gene ambiguous. Per germline, CDR1 LGHNA and CDR2 YSLEER. V was clipped by 1 base and J by 2 bases, with 8 bases between them. The CDR3 is made up of 14 amino acids. CDR3: CASSQGQLNYGYTF. The CDR3 DNA sequence: TGCGCCAGCAGCCAAGGGCAACTGAACTATGGCTACACCTTC.

This clonotype has a handful of counts. The chain has TRBV7-2 and TRBJ1-2, with D perhaps matching TRBD1 (5 bases). Trimming left V 1 base short and J 8 bases short, with 11 bases between. The CDR3 loop spans 13 amino acids. CDR1 and CDR2 (germline): SGHTA, FQGNSA. In DNA form, the CDR3 reads TGTGCCAGCAGCTTAGGGACCCCAGGGGGCTACACCTTC. This codes for CASSLGTPGGYTF.